A selection of T cell receptor beta chains follows, all from one sample in a study of blood T cell repertoires in COVID-19. Libraries were prepared by immunoSEQ multiplex PCR; TCRdb keeps only in-frame clonotypes and omits some of them. The sample has 250,000 to 400,000 clones, around 88% seen once. Sequencing used peripheral blood. These receptors all stem from a woman in her thirties with COVID-19, enrolled during active disease. Both conserved end residues are part of each CDR3. A D gene is named only where the DNA matches it firmly. Clone size is shown for a subset of rows, as once, few, many or a class of expanded clone.

>TRBV7-2|-|TRBJ2-5|-
TGTGCCAGCAGCGAAAATCACAATGGAGAGACCCAGTACTTC
CASSENHNGETQYF
>TRBV7-9|TRBD1|TRBJ1-1|-
TGTGCCAGCAGCCCGGGAGGGACAGGGAGGACTGAAGCTTTCTTT
CASSPGGTGRTEAFF
>TRBV19|TRBD1|TRBJ1-1|-
TGTGCCAGTAGCTCTCAGGGGGGAACTGAAGCTTTCTTT
CASSSQGGTEAFF
>TRBV18|-|TRBJ1-1|-
TGTGCCAGCTCACCCCAGGAATTGAACACTGAAGCTTTCTTT
CASSPQELNTEAFF
>TRBV4-1|-|TRBJ1-1|-
TGCGCCAGCAGCCAAGGGACAGTGATAAACACTGAAGCTTTCTTT
CASSQGTVINTEAFF
>TRBV7-8|TRBD1|TRBJ1-6|-
TGTGCCAGCAGCTTGATGGACAGGTATTCACCCCTCCACTTT
CASSLMDRYSPLHF
>TRBV5-1|-|TRBJ1-2|-
TGCGCCAGCAGCTTGTCGTACGGCTATGGCTACACCTTC
CASSLSYGYGYTF
>TRBV12-5|TRBD1|TRBJ1-2|-
TGTGCTAGTGGTGGGACAGGGGGTGGCTACACCTTC
CASGGTGGGYTF
>TRBV7-9|-|TRBJ2-2|-
TGTGCCAGCAGCTTAGGGCCCGCCGCGGGCGGGGAGCTGTTTTTT
CASSLGPAAGGELFF
>TRBV6-5|TRBD1|TRBJ1-2|-
TGTGCCTCCGGCGGTGGGGACAGGCCATCGGGGGGCTACACCTTC
CASGGGDRPSGGYTF
>TRBV9|-|TRBJ1-1|-
TGTGCCAGCAGCCCAAGACAGGCCTATGAAGCTTTCTTT
CASSPRQAYEAFF
>TRBV7-2|-|TRBJ1-5|-
TGTGCCAGCAGCTTATTTCCGGAGTTTAGCAATCAGCCCCAGCATTTT
CASSLFPEFSNQPQHF
>TRBV7-9|-|TRBJ1-2|-
TGTGCCAGCGATAATGCGGACTATGGCTACACCTTC
CASDNADYGYTF
>TRBV19|TRBD1|TRBJ1-5|once
TGTGCCAGTAGTAAGACAGGGCATAGCAATCAGCCCCAGCATTTT
CASSKTGHSNQPQHF
>TRBV25-1|TRBD2|TRBJ2-5|-
TGTGCCAGCAGAGCGCCGGGACTAGCGGTACAAGAGACCCAGTACTTC
CASRAPGLAVQETQYF